This record concerns one T cell receptor beta chain sequence. Its target antigen remains unknown. Base qualities are not recorded, but no much larger clone differs from it by a single base. The sample belongs to a study of regulatory T cells in long-lasting Graves disease (dated by TCRdb to the early 2020s). For context, the study as a whole: Persistent Graves' disease meant more than 5 years of antithyroid drug treatment with TSH receptor autoantibodies that stayed positive. A total of roughly 35 samples underwent TCR sequencing: roughly 13 from persistent and some 20 from newly diagnosed Graves' disease patients. Antithyroid drugs had been taken for about 10.3 years on average by persistent Graves' disease patients in the clinical cohort. Persistent Graves' disease patients were compared with newly diagnosed Graves' disease patients by peripheral blood TCR sequencing and RNA sequencing. The study took place in China and was registered as a clinical trial.

Library method: multiplex PCR. Sequenced on an Illumina HiSeq 4000. To build TCR beta libraries, CDR3 regions were amplified by Arm-PCR using iRepertoire HTBI primers. Before sequencing, the PCR products went through gel purification. The published analysis was carried out like this. Across samples, 55 to 80 TRBV and 14 TRBJ segments were identified and used for gene usage analysis of CDR3 amino acid clonotypes. Filtered high-quality paired reads were merged into contigs using COPE and FqMerger. Contigs were aligned with BLAST to IMGT TRBV, TRBD and TRBJ reference genes, and CDR3 was defined per IMGT. Highly expanded clones were defined as clonotypes with a frequency above 0.1%. Shannon entropy served as the measure of repertoire diversity, while the Gini coefficient captured V-J evenness. A clonotype found in more than one individual was treated as public. TCRdb trimmed public reads at Q25 via fastp, called clones via MiXCR and kept in-frame beta chains. For every CDR3 protein sequence, its rows merge into one entry that carries the most common genes and DNA. The V and J calls and clone size come from TCRdb's table, not from the authors' own analysis. The sample has about 470,000 distinct CDR3 sequences on record, approximately 21% of them singletons. The top ten hold approximately 6.4% of the sample.

The sample's time point label, decoded: persistent/refractory GD, antithyroid drugs over 5 years with positive TRAb. For both TCR sequencing and RNA sequencing, RNA was extracted from PBMCs using TRIzol. The diagnosis of Graves' disease was made according to American Thyroid Association guidelines. Patients for the study were recruited at an endocrinology department in Xi'an, China. Each patient gave about 9.1 milliliters of peripheral blood, collected in an EDTA anticoagulant tube. Ficoll Paque Plus density gradient separation was used to isolate PBMCs, and no additional T cell sorting was done. An Agilent 2100 Bioanalyzer and agarose gel were used to check RNA quality, and a NanoDrop 2000 was used to measure RNA concentration. Overall results and qualifications from the work: Patients with persistent disease shared more public clonotypes (around 2,500) than newly diagnosed patients did (nearly 1,000). As a limitation, the authors acknowledged that the small sample size may reduce accuracy. TRBV28, TRBJ1-2 and TRBJ2-5 were preferentially used in persistent disease, while TRBV20-1 and TRBJ2-1 were favored in newly diagnosed disease. Only the TCR beta chain was sequenced and analyzed. Persistent Graves' disease patients showed lower TCR Shannon entropy and fewer highly expanded clones than newly diagnosed patients, suggesting clonal expansion. Peripheral blood alone was examined, since thyroid tissue, which constituted the primary lesion, could not be accessed.

The CDR3 goes from the cysteine to the phenylalanine over 15 residues. Only the CDR3 DNA is retained, 45 bases long and in frame from the first base. CDR1 and CDR2 were assigned from the germline V gene (reference sequence) as LNHDA and SQIVND. Trimmed from V: 3 bases; trimmed from J: 1 base; junction bases lacking a gene match: 5. The rearrangement joined TRBV19 to TRBJ2-7; TRBD2 aligns with 8 central bases. This specimen was peripheral blood mononuclear cells (PBMCs), taken when the disease was refractory, from a patient treated with antithyroid drugs. The clonotype was recovered from a female donor with Graves disease. The CDR3 region reads CASSIIAGGSYEQYF. In nucleotide form, the sequence is TGTGCCAGTAGTATCATTGCGGGAGGATCCTACGAGCAGTACTTC.